This T cell receptor (beta chain) appears in the sequencing data of a study of CD8 T cells in ankylosing spondylitis. Study-wide findings and caveats: Enrichment of disease-linked clones was reportedly significant in matched ankylosing spondylitis synovial fluid. A TCR beta motif of several highly homologous variants seemed to mark ankylosing spondylitis blood. Relatively rare in peripheral blood, disease-linked clones were also CD8+.

With regard to this clonotype: What it recognizes is unknown.

With molecular barcodes, quantitative 5'-RACE was used to make the TCR beta libraries. MiXCR was run by TCRdb on the 5' RACE reads, yielding one entry per CDR3 protein. The table has more than 650,000 distinct CDR3 sequences, 10% to 15% seen once. CDR1 is SEHNR, CDR2 FQNEAQ, per germline (reference sequence). The CDR3 consists of 14 residues. V lost 3 bases and J lost 7; bases outside the gene matches: 6. Specimen: blood, either unsorted or a sorted T cell fraction (not recorded which). The sequence was collected from a male donor with ankylosing spondylitis. The chain combines TRBV7-9 with TRBJ1-1; 9 bases match TRBD1. CDR3 DNA sequence: TGTGCCAGCAGCTTTCAGGGGGACAGGGTTGAAGCTTTCTTT. Protein product: CASSFQGDRVEAFF.